These 12 T cell receptor beta chains came from one sample sequenced in a study of CD8+ T cells in alopecia areata. Extraction and reverse transcription of RNA yielded cDNA as the sequencing template. Produced via immunoSEQ multiplex PCR; TCRdb's table is partial and in-frame only. Of around 300,000 clones listed, 60% are singletons. Treatment given: oral pan-JAK inhibitor, 5-10 mg twice daily. This sample comprised CD4+ T cells sorted from blood, obtained around week 52, from a patient treated with tofacitinib. Every receptor here comes from a human donor with alopecia areata.

J is TRBJ2-3 and V is TRBV20-1; D uncertain. Germline-derived CDR1 and CDR2 are DFQATT and SNEGSKA (reference sequence). V lost 3 bases and J lost 4, with 5 bases in between. This CDR3 is 11 amino acids long. The CDR3 here is CSASAPDTQYF. CDR3 bases: TGCAGTGCTAGCGCCCCAGATACGCAGTATTTT.

V usage is TRBV9 and J usage is TRBJ2-1; D uncertain. The V gene lost 1 base and the J gene lost 2 bases, with 10 bases spanning the gap. Germline CDR1 SGDLS, CDR2 YYNGEE. The CDR3 covers 15 residues. The CDR3 nucleotides are TGTGCCAGCAGCGTAAGGACGGTTACCTACAATGAGCAGTTCTTC. It codes for CASSVRTVTYNEQFF.

This chain uses TRBV6-6 with TRBJ2-1; D is perhaps TRBD1 (5 bases). The germline V and J ends were trimmed by 6 bases and 7 bases, with 10 bases remaining between them. The CDR3 sequence is 12 residues long. CDR1 is MNHNY and CDR2 is SVGAGI in the germline V gene (reference sequence). In DNA form, the CDR3 reads TGTGCCAGCAGGGATGCAGGGAATGAGCAGTTCTTC. Protein product: CASRDAGNEQFF.

With regard to this clone: The sample has other DNA sequences that encode this CDR3 too. The chain links TRBV30 to TRBJ1-5; D remains ambiguous. V shed 0 bases and J shed 4 bases, with 7 bases lying between them. The CDR3 covers 13 residues. Germline-derived CDR1 and CDR2 are GTSNPN and SVGIG (reference sequence). The CDR3: CAWSVGGNQPQHF. The CDR3 bases are TGTGCCTGGAGTGTGGGAGGGAATCAGCCCCAGCATTTT.

This clone occurred a few times. The chain uses TRBV5-1 and TRBJ2-1; TRBD2 matches 10 bases. This CDR3 spans 15 amino acids. Germline CDR1 and CDR2: SGHRS and YFSETQ. Trimming cost V 0 bases and J 7 bases; bases outside gene matches: 4. In DNA, the CDR3 is TGCGCCAGCAGCTTGGAGTCTAGCGGGGGTAATGAGCAGTTCTTC. This gives the protein CASSLESSGGNEQFF. Variable domain in full (rest from reference TRBV5-1 and TRBJ2-1): KAGVTQTPRYLIKTRGQQVTLSCSPISGHRSVSWYQQTPGQGLQFLFEYFSETQRNKGNFPGRFSGRQFSNSRSEMNVSTLELGDSALYLCASSLESSGGNEQFFGPGTRLTVL.

The rearrangement joins TRBV23-1 to TRBJ1-3; D unresolved. TRBV23-1 falls under the ORF class, with uncertain function. The V gene lost 10 bases and the J gene lost 4 bases, with 14 bases spanning the gap. The CDR3 has 13 residues. The CDR3 DNA reads as TGCGCCACCCAACGACCGGCCGGAAACACCATATATTTT. Its protein product is CATQRPAGNTIYF.

The chain recombines TRBV7-9 with TRBJ1-5; D not resolved. Germline V gene sequence: CDR1 SEHNR, CDR2 FQNEAQ (reference sequence). This CDR3 has 12 amino acids. Trimming stripped 3 bases from V and 9 bases from J, with 9 bases between. CDR3 in amino acids: CASSLGSRPQHF. The CDR3 DNA sequence: TGTGCCAGCAGCTTGGGATCCCGGCCCCAGCATTTT.

This clone was detected only a few times. The chain recombines TRBV7-9 with TRBJ1-2; 7 nucleotides agree with TRBD1. The germline gives CDR1 SEHNR, CDR2 FQNEAQ (reference sequence). V lost 5 bases to trimming and J lost 7 bases; unmatched junction nucleotides: 13. CDR3 length equals 15 residues. Here the CDR3 reads CASSPYASRGAGYTF. The CDR3 nucleotides are TGTGCCAGCAGCCCTTACGCCTCCAGGGGGGCTGGCTACACCTTC.

The chain is built from TRBV6-5 and TRBJ2-7; possibly TRBD1 for D (5 bases). The germline CDR1 and CDR2 sequences are MNHEY and SVGAGI. Trimming removed 4 bases at V and 4 bases at J, with 14 bases between. The CDR3 spans 14 residues. CDR3 coding DNA: TGTGCCAGCAGTTCACCAGGGAAAGTTTACGAGCAGTACTTC. It specifies CASSSPGKVYEQYF.

Here the CDR3 reads CAWSSGGGSPQHF. The CDR3, as DNA: TGTGCCTGGAGTTCCGGGGGGGGTTCGCCCCAGCATTTT. This sequence joins TRBV30 and TRBJ1-5, with a weak D call TRBD1 (5 bases). The CDR3 loop spans 13 amino acids. Germline CDR1 GTSNPN, CDR2 SVGIG (reference sequence). V was clipped by 2 bases and J by 9 bases, with 14 bases between them.

The rearrangement joins TRBV5-6 to TRBJ1-5, with unresolved D. The germline CDR1 and CDR2 sequences are SGHDT and YYEEEE. Trimming took off 0 bases at V and 1 base at J, with 17 bases between the two ends. This CDR3 region has 18 residues. CDR3 bases: TGTGCCAGCAGCTTGGAAGCGGGCGACGGTAAGAGCAATCAGCCCCAGCATTTT. Residues: CASSLEAGDGKSNQPQHF.

This clone was seen more than once but under ten times. The rearrangement joins TRBV7-2 to TRBJ2-3; 7 bases are shared with TRBD1. CDR1 and CDR2 (germline): SGHTA, FQGNSA. V lost 7 bases, J lost 2 bases, and 6 bases stayed unmatched. This CDR3 spans 14 amino acids. CDR3 sequence: CASTIGQDTDTQYF. CDR3 nucleotides: TGTGCCAGCACCATCGGACAGGACACAGATACGCAGTATTTT.